This passage covers 20 T cell receptor beta chains from one sample sequenced in a study of blood T cell repertoires in COVID-19. TCRdb's table, derived via immunoSEQ multiplex PCR, lists solely in-frame clones and lacks some. The table includes about 140,000 clones, 86% detected once. Sequencing used peripheral blood. The receptors shown here come from a woman aged 60-70 years with acute or convalescent COVID-19.

The CDR3, as DNA: TGTGCCAGTAGTATAGCACATGAGGTACGGTCACCCCTCCACTTT. It translates to CASSIAHEVRSPLHF. The chain couples TRBV19 to TRBJ1-6; D is unresolved. Germline values: CDR1 LNHDA, CDR2 SQIVND (reference sequence). The CDR3 consists of 15 residues. V was shortened by 1 base and J by 10 bases, with 14 bases between the two germline ends. The full variable domain, with the rest looked up from reference TRBV19 and TRBJ1-6, is DGGITQSPKYLFRKEGQNVTLSCEQNLNHDAMYWYRQDPGQGLRLIYYSQIVNDFQKGDIAEGYSVSREKKESFPLTVTSAQKNPTAFYLCASSIAHEVRSPLHFGNGTRLTVT.

The chain employs TRBV9 and TRBJ2-5; 8 bases match TRBD1. The junction had 3 bases not matched to a gene; V was cut back by 2 bases and J by 3 bases. The CDR3 length is 14 residues. Germline lookup yields CDR1 SGDLS and CDR2 YYNGEE. CDR3 sequence: CASSVGTGKETQYF. CDR3 sequence (DNA): TGTGCCAGCAGCGTCGGGACAGGAAAAGAGACCCAGTACTTC.

The chain recombines TRBV15 with TRBJ1-5, with 7 bases aligning to TRBD1. The V and J ends lost 2 bases and 4 bases, in that order; junction bases with no gene match: 5. CDR3 length: 15 amino acids. Germline values: CDR1 LNHNV, CDR2 YYDKDF (reference sequence). CDR3 sequence (DNA): TGTGCCACCAGCAGACCGGGACAGCGAAATCAGCCCCAGCATTTT. The encoded protein is CATSRPGQRNQPQHF.

The count of this clone is one. The chain links TRBV30 to TRBJ2-7; unclear D gene. The germline V gene encodes CDR1 GTSNPN and CDR2 SVGIG (reference sequence). The CDR3 contains 11 residues. Trimming cost V 1 base and J 4 bases, with 5 bases left between them. Written as DNA, the CDR3 is TGTGCCTGGAGTGATACTTACGAGCAGTACTTC. Its translation: CAWSDTYEQYF.

This chain connects TRBV9 to TRBJ2-2, with TRBD1 identical over 7 bases. The CDR3 totals 15 residues. Per germline, CDR1 SGDLS and CDR2 YYNGEE. V shed 0 bases and J 6 bases; nucleotides not matched to a gene: 5. The CDR3 protein is CASSVAQGVSGELFF. The CDR3 nucleotides read TGTGCCAGCAGCGTAGCTCAGGGGGTCTCCGGGGAGCTGTTTTTT.

The chain couples TRBV2 to TRBJ2-6; 8 nucleotides align to TRBD1. Germline lookup yields CDR1 SNHLY and CDR2 FYNNEI. The CDR3 sequence is 15 residues long. Trimming cost V 10 bases and J 0 bases; bases outside gene matches: 5. CDR3 loop: CATDRVNSGANVLTF. In DNA form, the CDR3 reads TGTGCCACGGACAGGGTCAACTCTGGGGCCAACGTCCTGACTTTC.

The J gene is TRBJ1-5, the V gene TRBV9; 11 bases match TRBD1. This CDR3 comprises 13 residues. V trimming: 7 bases; J trimming: 6 bases; junction bases outside the gene matches: 3. Germline V lookup: CDR1 SGDLS, CDR2 YYNGEE. CDR3 in amino acids: CASAGQGGQPQHF. The CDR3 DNA is TGTGCCAGCGCGGGACAGGGGGGTCAGCCCCAGCATTTT.

V and J are TRBV27 and TRBJ1-1; 8 nucleotides match TRBD1. V shed 8 bases, J shed 0 bases, and the junction held 2 bases outside the gene matches. This CDR3 is 13 amino acids long. The germline gives CDR1 MNHEY, CDR2 SMNVEV (reference sequence). CDR3 nucleotide sequence: TGTGCCAGCTGGGACAGGATGAACACTGAAGCTTTCTTT. Its translation: CASWDRMNTEAFF.

This chain links TRBV2 with TRBJ2-2, with 13 bases aligning to TRBD2. Germline trimming cut 7 bases from V and 7 bases from J; bases unmatched to any gene: 9. Germline V gene data show CDR1 as SNHLY and CDR2 as FYNNEI. The CDR3 extends over 16 amino acids. The CDR3 sequence is CASTELAGGQGGELFF. The CDR3 DNA sequence: TGTGCCAGCACGGAACTAGCGGGGGGGCAGGGCGGGGAGCTGTTTTTT.

The chain links TRBV30 to TRBJ2-7; TRBD1 is a possible D gene (6 bases). The V gene lost 3 bases and the J gene lost 4 bases, with 16 bases spanning the gap. CDR3 length: 14 residues. CDR1 GTSNPN and CDR2 SVGIG come from the germline V gene (reference sequence). CDR3: CAWRTSGTKYEQYF. The DNA for the CDR3 is TGTGCCTGGAGGACATCCGGGACAAAGTACGAGCAGTACTTC. Supplemented by reference TRBV30 and TRBJ2-7, the full variable domain reads SQTIHQWPATLVQPVGSPLSLECTVEGTSNPNLYWYRQAAGRGLQLLFYSVGIGQISSEVPQNLSASRPQDRQFILSSKKLLLSDSGFYLCAWRTSGTKYEQYFGPGTRLTVT.

This chain joins TRBV9 and TRBJ2-1; D may be TRBD2 (5 bases). CDR3 length: 14 amino acids. CDR1 and CDR2 (germline): SGDLS, YYNGEE. Trimming removed 0 bases at V and 4 bases at J, with 8 bases between. CDR3 region: CASSVASRYNEQFF. The DNA for the CDR3 is TGTGCCAGCAGCGTAGCTAGCCGGTACAATGAGCAGTTCTTC.

The CDR3 DNA follows: TGCAGTGCTAGTTCGGGCGGGGGGGCATACAATGAGCAGTTCTTC. This sequence encodes CSASSGGGAYNEQFF. The chain links TRBV20-1 to TRBJ2-1, with TRBD2 matching over 9 bases. After removal of 3 bases from V and 4 bases from J, the junction contained 7 bases not matched to a gene. The CDR3 is made up of 15 amino acids. Germline lookup yields CDR1 DFQATT and CDR2 SNEGSKA (reference sequence).

The V call is TRBV5-4, the J call TRBJ2-5; D not certain. The ends were cut back, 4 bases at V and 5 bases at J, with 15 bases in the middle. This CDR3 comprises 14 residues. CDR1 SGHNT and CDR2 YYREEE come from the germline V gene (reference sequence). This CDR3 is CASSITRGGETQYF. CDR3 sequence (DNA): TGTGCCAGCAGCATTACCCGCGGTGGCGAGACCCAGTACTTC.

The rearrangement joins TRBV10-3 to TRBJ2-5; D might be TRBD2 (6 bases). V shed 2 bases and J shed 1 base, with 14 bases lying between them. CDR3 length: 16 residues. The germline V gene has CDR1 ENHRY and CDR2 SYGVKD. CDR3 in amino acids: CAISEHQRGTQETQYF. The CDR3 nucleotides read TGTGCCATCAGTGAGCACCAACGGGGGACCCAAGAGACCCAGTACTTC.

The rearrangement links TRBV6-6 to TRBJ1-4; D is perhaps TRBD1 (5 bases). Germline CDR1 reads MNHNY; CDR2 reads SVGAGI (reference sequence). Trimming took 5 bases from V and 8 from J, leaving 24 bases between them. The CDR3 spans 17 residues. This CDR3 reads CASSPSVGFRGREKLFF. In DNA form, the CDR3 reads TGTGCCAGCAGTCCCTCGGTCGGGTTTAGGGGTCGGGAAAAACTGTTTTTT.

This clone has a handful of counts. The genes are TRBV2 and TRBJ2-7; D ambiguous. Germline-derived CDR1 and CDR2 are SNHLY and FYNNEI. The CDR3 spans 12 residues. Between the trimmed V and J ends, which lost 6 bases and 3 bases, there was a span of 9 bases. CDR3 loop: CASRENFYEQYF. DNA for the CDR3: TGTGCCAGCAGGGAGAATTTCTACGAGCAGTACTTC.

This clone was counted once. V is TRBV6-5 and J is TRBJ2-5; 9 nucleotides line up with TRBD1. Per germline, CDR1 MNHEY and CDR2 SVGAGI. Trimming cost V 5 bases and J 4 bases; bases outside gene matches: 5. The CDR3 totals 14 residues. The CDR3 nucleotides are TGTGCCAGCAGTAAACAGGGGGCCCGAGAGACCCAGTACTTC. Translation: CASSKQGARETQYF.

The CDR3 DNA is TGTGCCAGTAGTATAGGGCGGGGGGCCCTAACTGAAGCTTTCTTT. It codes for CASSIGRGALTEAFF. The gene calls are TRBV19 and TRBJ1-1, with D perhaps matching TRBD1 (6 bases). CDR1 is LNHDA, CDR2 SQIVND, per germline (reference sequence). V was clipped by 1 base and J by 5 bases, with 14 bases between them. The CDR3 contains 15 residues.

The chain employs TRBV3-1 (or the pseudogene TRBV3-2) and TRBJ1-1, with D possibly being TRBD1 (6 bases). The CDR3 covers 15 residues. Trimming removed 4 bases at V and 0 bases at J, with 12 bases between. Per germline, CDR1 LGHDT and CDR2 YNNKEL (reference sequence). The CDR3 DNA sequence: TGTGCCAGCAGCCTACAGGGAACAATGAACACTGAAGCTTTCTTT. Encoded protein: CASSLQGTMNTEAFF.

V is TRBV30 and J is TRBJ1-2; TRBD1 is a possible D gene (5 bases). The germline V gene encodes CDR1 GTSNPN and CDR2 SVGIG (reference sequence). The CDR3 has 15 amino acids. The V gene lost 4 bases and the J gene lost 2 bases, with 17 bases spanning the gap. The CDR3 protein is CAWTTKAGLNYGYTF. CDR3 nucleotide sequence: TGTGCCTGGACCACTAAGGCAGGGTTGAACTATGGCTACACCTTC.